The T cell receptor (beta chain) under discussion was sequenced for a study of PD-L1 blockade in urothelial cancer. At the level of the study: Reported median T cell count for blood samples was more than 110,000. Study conclusions and caveats: A pretreatment blood TCR clonality that fell below the median predicted better progression-free and overall survival.

For this clone: Its antigen is undetermined.

The CDR3 has 11 residues. The V and J ends lost 3 bases and 5 bases respectively, with 5 bases between them. CDR1 and CDR2 from the germline V gene are SGHAT and FQNNGV. Time point denoted: pretreatment peripheral blood. Method: immunoSEQ multiplex PCR; TCRdb's copy keeps in-frame clones and lacks some. Among around 68,000 clones, 81% were seen once, and the ten largest hold over 1.5%. This material consisted of PBMCs, taken around atezolizumab (anti-PD-L1) treatment. V is TRBV11-2 and J is TRBJ2-7, with a weak D call TRBD2 (5 bases). The clonotype was recovered from a man between 65 and 85 years old with urothelial cancer. The CDR3 bases are TGTGCCAGCAGCTTCGGGGACGAGCAGTACTTC. It is translated as CASSFGDEQYF.